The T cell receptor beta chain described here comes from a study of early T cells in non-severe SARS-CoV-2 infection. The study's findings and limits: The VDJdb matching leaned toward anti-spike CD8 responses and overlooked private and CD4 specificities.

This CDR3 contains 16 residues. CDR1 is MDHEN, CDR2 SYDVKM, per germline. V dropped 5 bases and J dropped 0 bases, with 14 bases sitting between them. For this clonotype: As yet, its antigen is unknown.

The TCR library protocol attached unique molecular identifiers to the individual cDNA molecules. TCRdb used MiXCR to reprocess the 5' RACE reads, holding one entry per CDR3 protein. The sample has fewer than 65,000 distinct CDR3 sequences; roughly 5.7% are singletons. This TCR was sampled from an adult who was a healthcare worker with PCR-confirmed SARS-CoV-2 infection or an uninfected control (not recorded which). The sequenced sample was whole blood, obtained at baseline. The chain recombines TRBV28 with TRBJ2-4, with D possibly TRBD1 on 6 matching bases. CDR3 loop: CASSTGTLLAKNIQYF. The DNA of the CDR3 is TGTGCCAGCAGTACAGGGACACTGCTAGCCAAAAACATTCAGTACTTC.